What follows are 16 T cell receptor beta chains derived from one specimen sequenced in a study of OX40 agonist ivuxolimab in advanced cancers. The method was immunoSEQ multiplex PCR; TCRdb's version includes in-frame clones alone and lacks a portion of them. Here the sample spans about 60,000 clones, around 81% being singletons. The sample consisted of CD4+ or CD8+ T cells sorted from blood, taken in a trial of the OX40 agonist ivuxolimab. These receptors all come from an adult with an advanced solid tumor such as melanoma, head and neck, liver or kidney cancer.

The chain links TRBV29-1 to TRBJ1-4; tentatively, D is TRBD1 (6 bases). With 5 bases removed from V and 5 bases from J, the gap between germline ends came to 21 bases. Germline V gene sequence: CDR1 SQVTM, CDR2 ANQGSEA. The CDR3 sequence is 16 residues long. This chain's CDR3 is CSVRGTSNQGNEKLFF. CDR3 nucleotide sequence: TGCAGCGTTAGAGGGACATCTAACCAAGGGAATGAAAAACTGTTTTTT.

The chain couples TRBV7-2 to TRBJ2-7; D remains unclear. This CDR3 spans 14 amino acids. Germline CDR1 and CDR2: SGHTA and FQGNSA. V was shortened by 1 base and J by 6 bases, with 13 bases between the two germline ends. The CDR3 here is CASSLEGSYSEQYF. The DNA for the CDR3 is TGTGCCAGCAGCTTAGAAGGGTCCTACTCCGAGCAGTACTTC.

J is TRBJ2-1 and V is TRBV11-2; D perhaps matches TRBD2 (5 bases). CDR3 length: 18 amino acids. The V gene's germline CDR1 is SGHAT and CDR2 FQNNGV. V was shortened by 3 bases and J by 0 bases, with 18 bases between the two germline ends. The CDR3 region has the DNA TGTGCCAGCAGCTTGGGTTATAAGACAACTAGCTCCTACAATGAGCAGTTCTTC. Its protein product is CASSLGYKTTSSYNEQFF.

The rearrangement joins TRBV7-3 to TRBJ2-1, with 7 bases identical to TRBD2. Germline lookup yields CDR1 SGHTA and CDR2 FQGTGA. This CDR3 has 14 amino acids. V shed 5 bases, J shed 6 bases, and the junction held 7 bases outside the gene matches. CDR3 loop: CASSPRWGGNEQFF. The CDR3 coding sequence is TGTGCCAGCAGCCCGCGGTGGGGGGGCAATGAGCAGTTCTTC. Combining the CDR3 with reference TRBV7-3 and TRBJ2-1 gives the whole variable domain GAGVSQTPSNKVTEKGKYVELRCDPISGHTALYWYRQSLGQGPEFLIYFQGTGAADDSGLPNDRFFAVRPEGSVSTLKIQRTERGDSAVYLCASSPRWGGNEQFFGPGTRLTVL.

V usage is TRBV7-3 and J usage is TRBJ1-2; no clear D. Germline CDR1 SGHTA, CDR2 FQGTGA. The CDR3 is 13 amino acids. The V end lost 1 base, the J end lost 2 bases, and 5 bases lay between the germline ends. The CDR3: CASSLKANYGYTF. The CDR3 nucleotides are TGTGCCAGCAGCTTAAAGGCCAACTATGGCTACACCTTC.

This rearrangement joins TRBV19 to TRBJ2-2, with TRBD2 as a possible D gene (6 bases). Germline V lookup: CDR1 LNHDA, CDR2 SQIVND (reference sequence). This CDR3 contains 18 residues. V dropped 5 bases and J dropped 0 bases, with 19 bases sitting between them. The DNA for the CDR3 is TGTGCCAGTAGTTATCGGGGGTTGGGCGAGGCGAACACCGGGGAGCTGTTTTTT. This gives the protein CASSYRGLGEANTGELFF.

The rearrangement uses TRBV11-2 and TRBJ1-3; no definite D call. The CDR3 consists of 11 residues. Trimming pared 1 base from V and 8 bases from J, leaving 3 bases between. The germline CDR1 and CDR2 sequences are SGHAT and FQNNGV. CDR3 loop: CASSLGDTIYF. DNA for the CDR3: TGTGCCAGCAGCTTAGGTGACACCATATATTTT.

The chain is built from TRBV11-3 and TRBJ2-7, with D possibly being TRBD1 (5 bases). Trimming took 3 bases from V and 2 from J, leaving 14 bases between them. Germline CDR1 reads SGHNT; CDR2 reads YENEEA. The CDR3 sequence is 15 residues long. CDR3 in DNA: TGTGCCAGCAGCTTCATGTCCGACAGAGCCTACGAGCAGTACTTC. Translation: CASSFMSDRAYEQYF.

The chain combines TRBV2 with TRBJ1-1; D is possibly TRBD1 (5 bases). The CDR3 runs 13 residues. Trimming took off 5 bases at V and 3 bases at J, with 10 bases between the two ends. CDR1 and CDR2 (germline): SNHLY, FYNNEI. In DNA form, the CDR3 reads TGTGCCAGCAGTCCCCCGGGGCACACTGAAGCTTTCTTT. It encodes CASSPPGHTEAFF.

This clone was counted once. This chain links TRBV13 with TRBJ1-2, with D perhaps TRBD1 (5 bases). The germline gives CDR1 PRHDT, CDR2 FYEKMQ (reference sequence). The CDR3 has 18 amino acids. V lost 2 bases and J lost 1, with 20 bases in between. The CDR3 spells CASSLRGPGRTFNYGYTF. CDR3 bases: TGTGCCAGCAGCTTAAGGGGCCCGGGACGAACTTTTAACTATGGCTACACCTTC.

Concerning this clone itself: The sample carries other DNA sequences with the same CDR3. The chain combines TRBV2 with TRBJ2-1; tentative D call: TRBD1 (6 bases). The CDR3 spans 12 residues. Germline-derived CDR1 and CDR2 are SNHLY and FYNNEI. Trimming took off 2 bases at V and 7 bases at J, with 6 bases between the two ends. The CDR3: CASSERGNEQFF. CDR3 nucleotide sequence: TGTGCCAGCAGTGAAAGGGGGAATGAGCAGTTCTTC.

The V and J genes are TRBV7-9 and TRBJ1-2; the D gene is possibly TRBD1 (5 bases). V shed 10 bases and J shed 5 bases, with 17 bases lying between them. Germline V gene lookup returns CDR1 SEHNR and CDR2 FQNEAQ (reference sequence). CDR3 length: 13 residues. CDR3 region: CANTPGPLYGYTF. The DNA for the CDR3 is TGTGCCAACACTCCGGGACCGCTTTATGGCTACACCTTC.

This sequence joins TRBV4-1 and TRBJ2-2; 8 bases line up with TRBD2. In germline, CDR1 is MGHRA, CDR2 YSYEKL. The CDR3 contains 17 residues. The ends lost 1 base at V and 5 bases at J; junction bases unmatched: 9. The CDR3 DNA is TGCGCCAGCAGCCAAGGGCTCCTCGGGGGGGGGACCGGGGAGCTGTTTTTT. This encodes CASSQGLLGGGTGELFF.

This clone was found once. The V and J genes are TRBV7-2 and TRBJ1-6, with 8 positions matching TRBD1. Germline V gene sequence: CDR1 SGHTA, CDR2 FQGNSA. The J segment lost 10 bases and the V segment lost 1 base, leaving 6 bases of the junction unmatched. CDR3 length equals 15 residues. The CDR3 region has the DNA TGTGCCAGCAGCTTAGAAGGGACAGGCCAATCACCCCTCCACTTT. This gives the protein CASSLEGTGQSPLHF.

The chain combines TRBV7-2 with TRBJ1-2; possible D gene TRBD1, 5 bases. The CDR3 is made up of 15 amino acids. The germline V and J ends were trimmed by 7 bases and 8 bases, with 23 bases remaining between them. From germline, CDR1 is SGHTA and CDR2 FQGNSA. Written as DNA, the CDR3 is TGTGCCAGCACATCCACGCCCGGGACCGACATAGGCTACACCTTC. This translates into CASTSTPGTDIGYTF.

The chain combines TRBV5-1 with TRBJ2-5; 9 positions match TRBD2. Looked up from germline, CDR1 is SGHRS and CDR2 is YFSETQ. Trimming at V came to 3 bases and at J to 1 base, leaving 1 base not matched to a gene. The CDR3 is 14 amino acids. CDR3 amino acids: CASSSAGGQETQYF. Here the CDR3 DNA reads TGCGCCAGCAGCTCAGCGGGGGGCCAAGAGACCCAGTACTTC.